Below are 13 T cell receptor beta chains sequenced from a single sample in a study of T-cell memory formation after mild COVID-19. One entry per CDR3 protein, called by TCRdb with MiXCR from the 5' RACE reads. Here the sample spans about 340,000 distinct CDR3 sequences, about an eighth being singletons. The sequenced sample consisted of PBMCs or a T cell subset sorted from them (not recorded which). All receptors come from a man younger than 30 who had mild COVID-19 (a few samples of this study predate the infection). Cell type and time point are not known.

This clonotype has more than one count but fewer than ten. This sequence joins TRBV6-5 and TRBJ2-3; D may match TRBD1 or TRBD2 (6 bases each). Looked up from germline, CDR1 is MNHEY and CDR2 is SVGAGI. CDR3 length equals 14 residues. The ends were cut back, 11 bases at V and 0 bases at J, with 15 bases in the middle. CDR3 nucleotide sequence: TGTGCCTGCGGAAGGGGGGAGAGCACAGATACGCAGTATTTT. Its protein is CACGRGESTDTQYF.

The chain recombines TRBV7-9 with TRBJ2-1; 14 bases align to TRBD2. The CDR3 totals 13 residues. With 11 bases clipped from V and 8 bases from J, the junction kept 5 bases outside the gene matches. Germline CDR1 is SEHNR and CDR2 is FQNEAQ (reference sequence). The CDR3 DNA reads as TGTGCCGCCCAGACTAGCGGGGGGGATGAGCAGTTCTTC. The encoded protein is CAAQTSGGDEQFF.

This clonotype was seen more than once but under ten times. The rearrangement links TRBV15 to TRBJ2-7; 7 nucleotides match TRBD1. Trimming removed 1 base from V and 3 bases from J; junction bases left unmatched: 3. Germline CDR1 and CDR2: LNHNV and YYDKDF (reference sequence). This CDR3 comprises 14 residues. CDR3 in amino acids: CATSRGAGGYEQYF. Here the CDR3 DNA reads TGTGCCACCAGCAGAGGCGCAGGGGGCTACGAGCAGTACTTC.

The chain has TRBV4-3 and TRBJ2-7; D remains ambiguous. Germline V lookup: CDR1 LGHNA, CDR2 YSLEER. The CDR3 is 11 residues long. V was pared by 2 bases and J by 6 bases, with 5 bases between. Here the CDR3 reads CASSQTSEQYV. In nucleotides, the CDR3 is TGCGCCAGCAGCCAAACCTCCGAGCAGTACGTC.

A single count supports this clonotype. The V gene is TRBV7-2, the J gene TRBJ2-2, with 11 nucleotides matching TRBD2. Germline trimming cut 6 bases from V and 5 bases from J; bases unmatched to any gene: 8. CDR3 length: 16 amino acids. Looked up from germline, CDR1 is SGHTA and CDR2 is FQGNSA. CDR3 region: CASRETSGGFTGELFF. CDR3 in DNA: TGTGCCAGCAGAGAAACTAGCGGGGGTTTTACCGGGGAGCTGTTTTTT.

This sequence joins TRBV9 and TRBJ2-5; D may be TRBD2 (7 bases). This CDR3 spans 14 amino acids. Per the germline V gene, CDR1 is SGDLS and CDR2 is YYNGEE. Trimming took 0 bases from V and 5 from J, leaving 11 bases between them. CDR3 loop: CASSVAQGGETQYF. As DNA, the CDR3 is TGTGCCAGCAGCGTAGCACAGGGAGGGGAGACCCAGTACTTC.

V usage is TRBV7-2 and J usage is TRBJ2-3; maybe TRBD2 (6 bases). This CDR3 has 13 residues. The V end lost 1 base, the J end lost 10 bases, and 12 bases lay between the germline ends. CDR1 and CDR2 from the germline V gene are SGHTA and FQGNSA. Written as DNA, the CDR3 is TGTGCCAGCAGCTTAGTGTCCGGGGAGGCGCAGTATTTT. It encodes CASSLVSGEAQYF.

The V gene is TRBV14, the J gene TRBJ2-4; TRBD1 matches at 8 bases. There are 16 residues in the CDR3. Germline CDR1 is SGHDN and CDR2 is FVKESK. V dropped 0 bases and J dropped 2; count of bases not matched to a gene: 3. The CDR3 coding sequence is TGTGCCAGCAGCCAAGATTGGACAGGGACCAAAAACATTCAGTACTTC. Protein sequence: CASSQDWTGTKNIQYF.

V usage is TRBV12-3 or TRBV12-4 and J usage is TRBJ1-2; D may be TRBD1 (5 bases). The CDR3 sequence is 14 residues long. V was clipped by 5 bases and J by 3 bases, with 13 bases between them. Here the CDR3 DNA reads TGTGCCAGCAGTGCCACGGACATGGACTATGGCTACACCTTC. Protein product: CASSATDMDYGYTF.

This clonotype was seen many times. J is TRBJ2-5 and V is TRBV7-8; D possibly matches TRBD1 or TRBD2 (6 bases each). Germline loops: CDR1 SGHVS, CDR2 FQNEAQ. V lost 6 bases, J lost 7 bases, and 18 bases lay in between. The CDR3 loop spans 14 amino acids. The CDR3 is CASRVPRGPRTQYF. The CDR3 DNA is TGTGCCAGCAGAGTCCCCCGGGGGCCCAGGACCCAGTACTTC.

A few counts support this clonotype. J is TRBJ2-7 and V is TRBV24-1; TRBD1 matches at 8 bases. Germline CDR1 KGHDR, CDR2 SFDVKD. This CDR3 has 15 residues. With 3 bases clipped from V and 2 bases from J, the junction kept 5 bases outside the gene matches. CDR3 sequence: CATSDRAGGPYEQYF. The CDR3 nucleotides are TGTGCCACCAGTGATCGCGCAGGGGGCCCCTACGAGCAGTACTTC.

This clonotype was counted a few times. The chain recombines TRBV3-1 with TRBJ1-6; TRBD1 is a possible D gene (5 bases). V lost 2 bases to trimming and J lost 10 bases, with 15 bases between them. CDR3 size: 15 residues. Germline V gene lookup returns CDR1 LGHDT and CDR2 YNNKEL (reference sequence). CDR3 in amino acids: CASSQNQGGWSPLHF. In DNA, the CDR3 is TGTGCCAGCAGCCAAAATCAGGGAGGATGGTCACCCCTCCACTTT.

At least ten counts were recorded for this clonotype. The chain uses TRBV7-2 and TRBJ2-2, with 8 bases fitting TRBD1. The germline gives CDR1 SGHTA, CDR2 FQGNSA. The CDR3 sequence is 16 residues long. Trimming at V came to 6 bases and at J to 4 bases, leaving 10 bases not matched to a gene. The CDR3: CASSSGTGGFTGELFF. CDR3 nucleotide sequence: TGTGCCAGCAGTTCCGGGACAGGTGGTTTCACCGGGGAGCTGTTTTTT.